Listed below are T cell receptor beta chains from one sample, sequenced in a study of blood T cells in healthy people across ages. In TCRdb, the 5' RACE reads were re-called with MiXCR into one record per CDR3 protein. The sample yields about 1 million distinct CDR3 sequences, 35% to 55% seen once. What was sequenced was blood. The source is a woman aged 60-75 years in good health. CDR3s include the opening cysteine and the closing phenylalanine or tryptophan. The D gene is left open where the match is weak. Only some rows state a clone size, as once, few, many or a class for expanded clones.

DNA,CDR3,V,D,J,size
TGCAGTGCTAGAGAAAGGAACAGTCTCTACGAGCAGTACTTC,CSARERNSLYEQYF,TRBV20-1,-,TRBJ2-7,few
TGTGCCAGCAGCACCAGAGCGGGTAAAGGGGAGACCCAGTACTTC,CASSTRAGKGETQYF,TRBV11-3,-,TRBJ2-5,few
TGTGCCAGCAGCGGCGGACAACTTGCAACTAATGAAAAACTGTTTTTT,CASSGGQLATNEKLFF,TRBV7-8,-,TRBJ1-4,few
TGTGCCAGCAGCCACGAGGAGGGACAGGGGGTTAATGAGCAGTACTTC,CASSHEEGQGVNEQYF,TRBV4-2,TRBD1,TRBJ2-7,-
TGTGCCAGCAGTCTCACAGGGCAAGGGACCCAGTACTTC,CASSLTGQGTQYF,TRBV11-2,-,TRBJ2-5,-
TGTGCCAGTGGAATAGGCAATGAGCAGTTCTTC,CASGIGNEQFF,TRBV27,-,TRBJ2-1,few
TGTGCCTGGAGCCCGGAGGGTGAAAAACTGTTTTTT,CAWSPEGEKLFF,TRBV30,-,TRBJ1-4,-
TGCAGCGTTGAAATTTGGGATAGCTCCTACACTGAGCAGTACTTC,CSVEIWDSSYTEQYF,TRBV29-1,-,TRBJ2-7,-
TGTGCCAGCTCACCCCGGGGTCTGGAGGAGCAGTACTTC,CASSPRGLEEQYF,TRBV18,-,TRBJ2-7,few
TGTGCCAGCACGGGAACAGCTTACAATGAGCAGTTCTTC,CASTGTAYNEQFF,TRBV12-3/TRBV12-4,-,TRBJ2-1,-
TGTGCCAGCAATGATCAGAGAAAAGAAAAACTGTTTTTT,CASNDQRKEKLFF,TRBV6-1,-,TRBJ1-4,-
TGTGCCAGCAGCCCTCGGTTAGTTACTTCAGGGGCGCAGTATTTT,CASSPRLVTSGAQYF,TRBV9,-,TRBJ2-3,-
TGTGCCACCAGCGTAGACAGGGGGCAAGAACCGCCCCAGCATTTT,CATSVDRGQEPPQHF,TRBV15,TRBD1,TRBJ1-5,-
TGTGCCACCAGCAGAGATCTGAGCGGCGAGCAGTACTTC,CATSRDLSGEQYF,TRBV15,-,TRBJ2-7,-
TGTGCCAGCAGTTATCGCATCGAATACGAGCAGTACTTC,CASSYRIEYEQYF,TRBV27,-,TRBJ2-7,few
TGTGCCAGCAGCTTAAAGCCCCTCGGGCTCGACCTTAGCACAGATACGCAGTATTTT,CASSLKPLGLDLSTDTQYF,TRBV13,-,TRBJ2-3,many
TGTGCCAGCAGTTTGGAGGGGAGCAAGAGTGAAAAACTGTTTTTT,CASSLEGSKSEKLFF,TRBV27,-,TRBJ1-4,many
TGCGCCAGCAGAGGGGACAGGGGATCACCCCCCCACTTT,CASRGDRGSPPHF,TRBV5-1,TRBD1,TRBJ1-6,-
TGTGCCAGCAGCGATGAGGGGACTGAAGCTTTCTTT,CASSDEGTEAFF,TRBV2,-,TRBJ1-1,-
TGCAGTTTGTTCCGGACTAGCGGGAACCCACGAGAGACCCAGTACTTC,CSLFRTSGNPRETQYF,TRBV20-1,TRBD2,TRBJ2-5,once
TGCAGTGCTAGAGTGGCACCGGGGAGGCATGAGCAGTTCTTC,CSARVAPGRHEQFF,TRBV20-1,-,TRBJ2-1,-
TGTGCCAGCAGCAGAGGGGGCGGGGAGCTGTTTTTT,CASSRGGGELFF,TRBV3-1,-,TRBJ2-2,few
TGTGCCAGCAGTTTCGCCCCCGTTAACACCGGGGAGCTGTTTTTT,CASSFAPVNTGELFF,TRBV27,-,TRBJ2-2,once
TGTGCCAGCAGCTTAGTCCGGCCAGGCAGCTCCTACAATGAGCAGTACTTC,CASSLVRPGSSYNEQYF,TRBV7-2,-,TRBJ2-7,-
TGTGCCAGCACGCTACTGGGTCTAGGGCCGCCCGAGCAGTACTTC,CASTLLGLGPPEQYF,TRBV12-3/TRBV12-4,-,TRBJ2-7,few
TGCAGTGCGATTCCTAGCGGGAGGCCTAACACCGGGGAGCTGTTTTTT,CSAIPSGRPNTGELFF,TRBV20-1,TRBD2,TRBJ2-2,-
TGTGCCTGGGGCCCCGCGAGAGAGGCAGATACGCAGTATTTT,CAWGPAREADTQYF,TRBV30,-,TRBJ2-3,-
TGCGCCAGCAGGGATGAGGTTACGCAGTATTTT,CASRDEVTQYF,TRBV5-1,-,TRBJ2-3,few
TGTGCCATCAGTGAGTCGGACAGGGGAGTCACAGATACGCAGTATTTT,CAISESDRGVTDTQYF,TRBV10-3,TRBD1,TRBJ2-3,few
TGTGCCAGCAGCTCCCAGCGGGAGGGCCTGTCAGATACGCAGTATTTT,CASSSQREGLSDTQYF,TRBV7-9,TRBD2,TRBJ2-3,-
TGTGCCAGCAGCCTAAACAGGGGCGACACAGATACGCAGTATTTT,CASSLNRGDTDTQYF,TRBV2,TRBD1,TRBJ2-3,few
TGTGCCAGCAGTCCCAGGCAGGGGTGGGGCTACACCTTC,CASSPRQGWGYTF,TRBV27,-,TRBJ1-2,-
TGTGCCAGCAGCCAAGCTTGGGGGAGTGAGCAGTACTTC,CASSQAWGSEQYF,TRBV4-2,-,TRBJ2-5,-
TGTGCCAGCAGTTACTCGTTTGGCGGGAGCTACAACGAGCAGTACTTC,CASSYSFGGSYNEQYF,TRBV6-2/TRBV6-3,TRBD2,TRBJ2-7,-
TGTACCAGCAGCCAGAACCCCCAGTCCTACAATGAGCAGTTCTTC,CTSSQNPQSYNEQFF,TRBV4-2,-,TRBJ2-1,-
TGTGCCAGCAGCCAAGTAATTCTTCTGTCGAGCGGAAGCCCCACAGATACGCAGTATTTT,CASSQVILLSSGSPTDTQYF,TRBV4-2,-,TRBJ2-3,few
TGTGCCAGCAGCCCCCTGGGGGGGCCTAGCGGGAGTTACTACAATGAGCAGTTCTTC,CASSPLGGPSGSYYNEQFF,TRBV5-5,TRBD2,TRBJ2-1,-
TGTGCCACCAGCAGAGGGGGTCGGCGCGGGTACAATGAGCAGTACTTC,CATSRGGRRGYNEQYF,TRBV15,-,TRBJ2-7,few
TGTGCCAGCAGCACCGGAGGGGACGAAAACACCATATATTTT,CASSTGGDENTIYF,TRBV9,-,TRBJ1-3,-
TGCAGTGCTAGAGGGACAGCCAACACTGAAGCTTTCTTT,CSARGTANTEAFF,TRBV20-1,-,TRBJ1-1,-
TGCGCCAGCAGCTTCGGCAGGCCGTCCAATGAGCAGTTCTTC,CASSFGRPSNEQFF,TRBV5-1,-,TRBJ2-1,-
TGTGCCAGCAGTTTTAGTCGTTCCTACGAGCAGTACTTC,CASSFSRSYEQYF,TRBV27,-,TRBJ2-7,-
TGTGCCAGCACCCTGACAGGGACCTACGAGCAGTACTTC,CASTLTGTYEQYF,TRBV25-1,TRBD1,TRBJ2-7,-
TGTGCCAGCAGTGAAAGAGGTGGGTCCTATCAGCCCCAGCATTTT,CASSERGGSYQPQHF,TRBV2,-,TRBJ1-5,few
TGCGCCAGCAGCTACGCGGGACTTAGCAATCAGCCCCAGCATTTT,CASSYAGLSNQPQHF,TRBV5-1,-,TRBJ1-5,-
TGTGCCAGCAGCTTGGCCTCTCTAGCCGGCTACAATGAGCAGTTCTTC,CASSLASLAGYNEQFF,TRBV5-5,-,TRBJ2-1,-
TGTGCCAGCAGCTTGGACGTCTGGGTTCAAGAGACCCAGTACTTC,CASSLDVWVQETQYF,TRBV5-6,-,TRBJ2-5,-
TGTGCCAGCAGCACGATCGACAGCCAAGAGACCCAGTACTTC,CASSTIDSQETQYF,TRBV9,-,TRBJ2-5,few